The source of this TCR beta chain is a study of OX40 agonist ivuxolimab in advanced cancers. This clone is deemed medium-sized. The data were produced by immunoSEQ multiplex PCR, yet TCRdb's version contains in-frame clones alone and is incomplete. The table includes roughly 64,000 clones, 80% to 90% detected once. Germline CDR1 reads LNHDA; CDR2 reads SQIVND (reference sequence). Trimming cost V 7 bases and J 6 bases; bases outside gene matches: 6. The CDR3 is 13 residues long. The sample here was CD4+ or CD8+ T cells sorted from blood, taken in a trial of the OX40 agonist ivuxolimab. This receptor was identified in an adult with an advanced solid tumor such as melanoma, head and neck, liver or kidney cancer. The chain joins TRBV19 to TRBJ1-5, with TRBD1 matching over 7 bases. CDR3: CASKEGAGQPQHF. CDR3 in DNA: TGTGCCAGTAAAGAGGGGGCAGGTCAGCCCCAGCATTTT. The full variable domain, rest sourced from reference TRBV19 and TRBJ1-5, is DGGITQSPKYLFRKEGQNVTLSCEQNLNHDAMYWYRQDPGQGLRLIYYSQIVNDFQKGDIAEGYSVSREKKESFPLTVTSAQKNPTAFYLCASKEGAGQPQHFGDGTRLSIL.